The 5 T cell receptor beta chains below all came from one sample that was sequenced in a study of T cells in women clearing cervical HPV infection. Clones were sequenced by immunoSEQ multiplex PCR, and TCRdb holds only the in-frame ones, with some missing. The repertoire table contains 40,000 to 55,000 clones. The sequencing sample was made of blood buffy coat. The receptors were sampled from a woman between 18 and 70 years old with a cervical HPV16 infection that either progressed to CIN3+ or cleared (not recorded which).

Comments on this clone: The read ends 3 residues shy of where the CDR3 ends; the end is completed using the germline J gene. This sequence joins TRBV7-2 and TRBJ1-1; TRBD1 agrees at 7 bases. CDR3 size: 14 residues. CDR1 is SGHTA, CDR2 FQGNSA, per germline. V trimming: 3 bases; J trimming: 6 bases; junction bases outside the gene matches: 7. The sequenced CDR3 bases are TGTGCCAGCAGCTTGGAGGGGGCTATATCTGAA. Its translation: CASSLEGAISE. The complete CDR3 sequence is CASSLEGAISEAFF. The entire variable domain, with the rest obtained from reference TRBV7-2 and TRBJ1-1, is as follows: GAGVSQSPSNKVTEKGKDVELRCDPISGHTALYWYRQSLGQGLEFLIYFQGNSAPDKSGLPSDRFSAERTGGSVSTLTIQRTQQEDSAVYLCASSLEGAISEAFFGQGTRLTVV.

Remarks on this clone: Read data end 3 residues before the CDR3 end; the end is taken from the germline J gene. The rearrangement links TRBV20-1 to TRBJ2-5; weak D call: TRBD2 (5 bases). The germline gives CDR1 DFQATT, CDR2 SNEGSKA (reference sequence). V was pared by 0 bases and J by 5 bases, with 13 bases between. This CDR3 comprises 14 residues. The covered CDR3 bases are TGCAGTGCTAGAGAAATGCGCGGGTTGGAGACC. This encodes CSAREMRGLET. The entire CDR3 protein reads CSAREMRGLETQYF.

A word on this clone: The observed sequence ends 3 residues before the CDR3 terminus, with the missing tail filled in from the germline J gene. The chain has TRBV14 and TRBJ1-2; TRBD1 matches 7 bases. Unmatched junction bases numbered 16, after V lost 4 bases and J lost 5 bases. The CDR3 consists of 17 residues. The germline V gene has CDR1 SGHDN and CDR2 FVKESK. CDR3: CASSPEGAVGLRYGYTF. Partial CDR3 DNA: TGTGCCAGCAGCCCGGAGGGGGCGGTAGGGCTCCGGTATGGC.

Of note for this clone: Read sequence stops 3 residues before the CDR3 end, and the germline J gene provides the missing end. The chain combines TRBV18 with TRBJ1-1, with no clear D. CDR1 and CDR2 (germline): KGHSH, LQKENI. V gave up 10 bases and J gave up 0 bases, with 9 bases separating them. The CDR3 runs 12 residues. CDR3 residues: CATSPLNTEAFF. The part of the CDR3 DNA that was read is TGTGCCACCTCTCCTTTGAACACTGAA.

Of note for this clone: The CDR3 end falls 3 residues outside the read, so it is completed with the germline J gene. The V and J genes are TRBV9 and TRBJ2-2; 14 nucleotides line up with TRBD2. Looked up from germline, CDR1 is SGDLS and CDR2 is YYNGEE. CDR3 size: 16 residues. The V segment lost 3 bases and the J segment 4 bases; nucleotides outside the gene matches: 2. The CDR3 protein is CASSGGLAGGTGELFF. The covered CDR3 bases are TGTGCCAGCAGCGGCGGACTAGCGGGAGGCACCGGGGAG.